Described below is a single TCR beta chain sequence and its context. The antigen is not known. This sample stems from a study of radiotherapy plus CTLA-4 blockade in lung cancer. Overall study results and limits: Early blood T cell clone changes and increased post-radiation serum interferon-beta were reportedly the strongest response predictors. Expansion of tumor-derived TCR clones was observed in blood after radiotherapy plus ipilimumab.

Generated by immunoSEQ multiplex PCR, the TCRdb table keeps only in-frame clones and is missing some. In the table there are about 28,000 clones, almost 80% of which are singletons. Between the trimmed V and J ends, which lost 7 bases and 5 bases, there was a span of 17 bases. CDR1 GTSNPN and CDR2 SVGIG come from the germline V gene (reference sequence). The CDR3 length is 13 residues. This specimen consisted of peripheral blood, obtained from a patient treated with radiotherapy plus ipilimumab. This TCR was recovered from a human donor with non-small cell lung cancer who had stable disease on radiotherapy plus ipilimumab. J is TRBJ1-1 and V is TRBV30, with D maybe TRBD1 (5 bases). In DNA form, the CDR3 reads TGTGCCTCACGTGTCCCTTCAGGGACTGAAGCTTTCTTT. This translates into CASRVPSGTEAFF.